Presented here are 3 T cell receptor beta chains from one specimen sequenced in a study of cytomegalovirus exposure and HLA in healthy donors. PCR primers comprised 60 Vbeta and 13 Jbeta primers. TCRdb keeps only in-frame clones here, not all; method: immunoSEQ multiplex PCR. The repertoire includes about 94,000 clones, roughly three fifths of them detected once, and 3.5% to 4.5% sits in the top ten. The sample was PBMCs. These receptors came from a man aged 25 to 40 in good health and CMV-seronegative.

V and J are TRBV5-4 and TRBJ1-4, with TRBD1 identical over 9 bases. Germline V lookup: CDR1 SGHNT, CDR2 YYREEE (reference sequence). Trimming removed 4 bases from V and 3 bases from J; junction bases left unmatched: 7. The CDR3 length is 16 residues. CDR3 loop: CASSPQQGASNEKLFF. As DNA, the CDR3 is TGTGCCAGCAGCCCCCAACAGGGGGCATCTAATGAAAAACTGTTTTTT.

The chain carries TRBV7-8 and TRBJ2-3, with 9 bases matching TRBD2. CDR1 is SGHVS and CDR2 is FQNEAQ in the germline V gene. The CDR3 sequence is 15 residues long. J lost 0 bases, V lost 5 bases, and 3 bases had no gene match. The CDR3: CASSPSGISTDTQYF. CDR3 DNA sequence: TGTGCCAGCAGCCCTAGCGGGATTAGCACAGATACGCAGTATTTT.

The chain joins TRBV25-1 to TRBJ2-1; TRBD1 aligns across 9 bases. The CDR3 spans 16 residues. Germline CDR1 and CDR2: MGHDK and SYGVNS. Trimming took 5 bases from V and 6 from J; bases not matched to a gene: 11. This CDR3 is CASSLTGTGFFNEQFF. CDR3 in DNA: TGTGCCAGCAGTCTTACCGGGACAGGGTTTTTCAATGAGCAGTTCTTC.